Listed below are T cell receptor beta chains from one sample, sequenced in a study of blood T cell repertoires in COVID-19. The protocol was immunoSEQ multiplex PCR, while the TCRdb copy is restricted to in-frame clones and leaves out a portion. The table has approximately 210,000 clones, around 84% seen once. Source material: peripheral blood. These receptors were obtained from a woman of 80 years or more with COVID-19, enrolled during active disease. The CDR3 runs from the conserved cysteine through the conserved F or W. Each record gives: CDR3 length, clone size, J gene, V gene, D gene, CDR3 DNA, CDR3 protein. A D gene is named only where the DNA matches it firmly. Size is omitted from some rows. Given values are once, few, many or a class for expanded clones.

cdr3_length: 13; clone_size: .; j_call: TRBJ1-5; v_call: TRBV6-5; d_call: .; cdr3_nt: TGTGCCAGTCGGCGGTATAGCAATCAGCCCCAGCATTTT; cdr3_aa: CASRRYSNQPQHF
cdr3_length: 15; clone_size: .; j_call: TRBJ1-1; v_call: TRBV15; d_call: TRBD1; cdr3_nt: TGTGCCACCAGCAGAGATCTTTTCGGACAGGGGGAAGCTTTCTTT; cdr3_aa: CATSRDLFGQGEAFF
cdr3_length: 16; clone_size: .; j_call: TRBJ1-1; v_call: TRBV12-5; d_call: .; cdr3_nt: TGTGCTAGTGCCACCCCCGTGGCGGGGAAGGTACCTGAAGCTTTCTTT; cdr3_aa: CASATPVAGKVPEAFF
cdr3_length: 14; clone_size: few; j_call: TRBJ1-2; v_call: TRBV28; d_call: .; cdr3_nt: TGTGCCAGCAGTAGTCACAGGGTAGGCTATGGCTACACCTTC; cdr3_aa: CASSSHRVGYGYTF
cdr3_length: 15; clone_size: .; j_call: TRBJ2-1; v_call: TRBV30; d_call: .; cdr3_nt: TGTGCCTGGACCCCGGGGGGCGAGTCCTACAATGAGCAGTTCTTC; cdr3_aa: CAWTPGGESYNEQFF
cdr3_length: 18; clone_size: .; j_call: TRBJ2-1; v_call: TRBV7-9; d_call: TRBD1; cdr3_nt: TGTGCCAGCAGCTTTCAAGCGCGGACAGGGGGCGCGGGGGATGAGCAGTTCTTC; cdr3_aa: CASSFQARTGGAGDEQFF
cdr3_length: 13; clone_size: .; j_call: TRBJ2-7; v_call: TRBV6-5; d_call: TRBD2; cdr3_nt: TGTGCCAGCACCGGCGGGGGGGCCTACGAGCAGTACTTC; cdr3_aa: CASTGGGAYEQYF
cdr3_length: 16; clone_size: .; j_call: TRBJ2-1; v_call: TRBV5-1; d_call: TRBD1; cdr3_nt: TGCGCCAGCAGCTCCGGACAGGGCGGGTCCTACAATGAGCAGTTCTTC; cdr3_aa: CASSSGQGGSYNEQFF
cdr3_length: 15; clone_size: .; j_call: TRBJ2-5; v_call: TRBV4-2; d_call: TRBD2; cdr3_nt: TGTGCCAGCAGCCAAGAGTTAGCGGGGGGAGAGACCCAGTACTTC; cdr3_aa: CASSQELAGGETQYF
cdr3_length: 15; clone_size: .; j_call: TRBJ1-1; v_call: TRBV9; d_call: .; cdr3_nt: TGTGCCAGCAGCCCCCGCGGGTCAGCGGCCACTGAAGCTTTCTTT; cdr3_aa: CASSPRGSAATEAFF
cdr3_length: 15; clone_size: .; j_call: TRBJ1-2; v_call: TRBV5-4; d_call: .; cdr3_nt: TGTGCCAGCAGCTTGGCGGGGGTTAATAACTATGGCTACACCTTC; cdr3_aa: CASSLAGVNNYGYTF
cdr3_length: 14; clone_size: .; j_call: TRBJ2-5; v_call: TRBV10-3; d_call: TRBD1; cdr3_nt: TGTGCCATCAGAACCGATACAGGGGGAGAGACCCAGTACTTC; cdr3_aa: CAIRTDTGGETQYF
cdr3_length: 16; clone_size: .; j_call: TRBJ2-1; v_call: TRBV5-1; d_call: TRBD2; cdr3_nt: TGCGCCAGCAGCTTGACCGGGACTAGCGGGGGAAATGAGCAGTTCTTC; cdr3_aa: CASSLTGTSGGNEQFF